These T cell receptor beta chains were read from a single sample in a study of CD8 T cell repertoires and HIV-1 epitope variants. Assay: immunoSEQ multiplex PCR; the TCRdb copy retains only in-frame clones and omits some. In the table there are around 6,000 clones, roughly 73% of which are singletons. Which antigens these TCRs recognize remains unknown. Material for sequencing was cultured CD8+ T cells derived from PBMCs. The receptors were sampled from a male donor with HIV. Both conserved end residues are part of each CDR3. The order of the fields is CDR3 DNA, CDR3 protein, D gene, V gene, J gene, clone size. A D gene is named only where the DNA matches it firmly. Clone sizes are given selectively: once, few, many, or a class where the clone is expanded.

DNA: TGTGCCAGCAGCTTGGACTTAAGACAGGGGTTGTACGAGCAGTACTTC
CDR3: CASSLDLRQGLYEQYF
D: TRBD1
V: TRBV5-4
J: TRBJ2-7
size: few

DNA: TGTGCCAGCAGTTCGTCCTTTGGGGGAGGGAGTGGCTACACCTTC
CDR3: CASSSSFGGGSGYTF
D: .
V: TRBV6-5
J: TRBJ1-2
size: .

DNA: TGCGCCAGCATGGGAGGGGCGGATTGGACAGATACGCAGTATTTT
CDR3: CASMGGADWTDTQYF
D: TRBD2
V: TRBV10-2
J: TRBJ2-3
size: .

DNA: TGCGCCAGCAGCCAAGTGGACCTTAGCAATCAGCCCCAGCATTTT
CDR3: CASSQVDLSNQPQHF
D: .
V: TRBV4-1
J: TRBJ1-5
size: few

DNA: TGTGCCAGCAGTTTTCACCCCGGGAGGGCCTCCTACGAGCAGTACTTC
CDR3: CASSFHPGRASYEQYF
D: TRBD2
V: TRBV28
J: TRBJ2-7
size: .

DNA: TGTGCCAGCAGGGGAGCGGGAGGGCCTATTGGCACAGATACGCAGTATTTT
CDR3: CASRGAGGPIGTDTQYF
D: TRBD2
V: TRBV11-2
J: TRBJ2-3
size: .

DNA: TGTGCCAGCTCCCATGGTCCGTCCTACGAGCAGTACTTC
CDR3: CASSHGPSYEQYF
D: .
V: TRBV6-1
J: TRBJ2-7
size: .

DNA: TGTGCCAGCAGTTACATCAGGGGCTCTGGGGAGCAGTTCTTC
CDR3: CASSYIRGSGEQFF
D: .
V: TRBV6-5
J: TRBJ2-1
size: .

DNA: TGTGCCAGCAGCTTAGCGACAGGCCTAGGTCAAGAGACCCAGTACTTC
CDR3: CASSLATGLGQETQYF
D: .
V: TRBV7-2
J: TRBJ2-5
size: once

DNA: TGTGCCAGCAGCCCCCAGGCGATCCCGAACACTGAAGCTTTCTTT
CDR3: CASSPQAIPNTEAFF
D: .
V: TRBV11-1
J: TRBJ1-1
size: few

DNA: TGTGCCAGCAGCTTACTGGGGACAGAGGAGCAGTACTTC
CDR3: CASSLLGTEEQYF
D: TRBD1
V: TRBV7-9
J: TRBJ2-7
size: .

DNA: TGTGCCAGCAGCGCACGCCCTGGAGTTTCCCCCGGAGAGACCCAGTACTTC
CDR3: CASSARPGVSPGETQYF
D: .
V: TRBV9
J: TRBJ2-5
size: once

DNA: TGTGCCAGCAGTGAAGTGGGACTGCAGAACACCGGGGAGCTGTTTTTT
CDR3: CASSEVGLQNTGELFF
D: .
V: TRBV25-1
J: TRBJ2-2
size: .

DNA: TGTGCCAGCAGTTCCGCCACGACTAGCGGGGGAGCAACCGGGGAGCTGTTTTTT
CDR3: CASSSATTSGGATGELFF
D: TRBD2
V: TRBV27
J: TRBJ2-2
size: .

DNA: TGTGCCAGCAGCTTTGCGGGAGGGCCCTTAGAGCAGTTCTTC
CDR3: CASSFAGGPLEQFF
D: TRBD2
V: TRBV5-4
J: TRBJ2-1
size: .

DNA: TGTGCCAGCAGTTTTTCTCATGGGTTGACTAGCGGGGACTACGAGCAGTACTTC
CDR3: CASSFSHGLTSGDYEQYF
D: TRBD2
V: TRBV28
J: TRBJ2-7
size: once

DNA: TGTGCCAGCAGCTCGGCGACAGGGGGAGCAACTAATGAAAAACTGTTTTTT
CDR3: CASSSATGGATNEKLFF
D: TRBD1
V: TRBV7-9
J: TRBJ1-4
size: .

DNA: TGCGCCAGCAGCCAAGATGGGACCGCCGATACGCAGTATTTT
CDR3: CASSQDGTADTQYF
D: .
V: TRBV4-3
J: TRBJ2-3
size: .

DNA: TGTGCCAGTAGCCGGACAGGAGATATCTTAGATGAGCAGTTCTTC
CDR3: CASSRTGDILDEQFF
D: TRBD1
V: TRBV19
J: TRBJ2-1
size: .

DNA: TGTGCCAGTAGTATAGATCTAGGCCTAAGGGATGAGCAGTTCTTC
CDR3: CASSIDLGLRDEQFF
D: .
V: TRBV19
J: TRBJ2-1
size: .

DNA: TGTGCCAGCAGTGATCAGGGAAGCTCCTACGAGCAGTACTTC
CDR3: CASSDQGSSYEQYF
D: .
V: TRBV6-1
J: TRBJ2-7
size: medium-sized

DNA: TGTGCCAGCAAAGATACAGGGCTGACAGATACGCAGTATTTT
CDR3: CASKDTGLTDTQYF
D: .
V: TRBV6-5
J: TRBJ2-3
size: once

DNA: TGCGCCAGCAGCCAAGATCCCCCAGACTTGGACTATGGCTACACCTTC
CDR3: CASSQDPPDLDYGYTF
D: .
V: TRBV7-9
J: TRBJ1-2
size: .

DNA: TGTGCCCTAGGCAGGGACAATGAAAAACTGTTTTTT
CDR3: CALGRDNEKLFF
D: .
V: TRBV28
J: TRBJ1-4
size: .